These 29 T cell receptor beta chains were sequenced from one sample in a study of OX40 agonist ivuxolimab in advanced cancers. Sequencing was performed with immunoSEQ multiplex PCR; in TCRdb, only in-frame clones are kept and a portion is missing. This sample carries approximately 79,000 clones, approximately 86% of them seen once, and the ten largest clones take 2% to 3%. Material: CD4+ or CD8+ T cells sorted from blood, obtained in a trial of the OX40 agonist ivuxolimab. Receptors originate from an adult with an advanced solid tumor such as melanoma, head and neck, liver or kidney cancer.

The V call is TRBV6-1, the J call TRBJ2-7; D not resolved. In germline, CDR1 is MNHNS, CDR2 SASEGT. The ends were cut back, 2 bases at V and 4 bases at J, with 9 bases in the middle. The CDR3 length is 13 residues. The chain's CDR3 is CASSENRGYEQYF. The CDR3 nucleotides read TGTGCCAGCAGTGAAAATCGCGGATACGAGCAGTACTTC.

The DNA for the CDR3 is TGTGCCAGCAGCTTAGCGGGGAACTCCTACAATGAGCAGTTCTTC. It translates to CASSLAGNSYNEQFF. J is TRBJ2-1 and V is TRBV7-2; D uncertain. Germline V gives CDR1 SGHTA, CDR2 FQGNSA. V lost 0 bases and J 0 bases, leaving 6 bases between the germline ends. The CDR3 spans 15 residues.

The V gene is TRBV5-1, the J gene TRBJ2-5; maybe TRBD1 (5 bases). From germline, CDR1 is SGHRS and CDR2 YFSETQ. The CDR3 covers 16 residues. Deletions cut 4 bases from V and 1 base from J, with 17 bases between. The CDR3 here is CASSLGLGQGQETQYF. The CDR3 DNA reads TGCGCCAGCAGCCTGGGCCTGGGGCAGGGCCAAGAGACCCAGTACTTC.

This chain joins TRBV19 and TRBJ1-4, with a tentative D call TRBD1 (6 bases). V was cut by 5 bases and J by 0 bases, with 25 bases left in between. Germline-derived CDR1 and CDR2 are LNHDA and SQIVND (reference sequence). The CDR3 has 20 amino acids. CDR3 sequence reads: CASSPSRGPFMTPTNEKLFF. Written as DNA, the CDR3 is TGTGCCAGTAGTCCGTCCAGGGGCCCATTCATGACCCCAACTAATGAAAAACTGTTTTTT.

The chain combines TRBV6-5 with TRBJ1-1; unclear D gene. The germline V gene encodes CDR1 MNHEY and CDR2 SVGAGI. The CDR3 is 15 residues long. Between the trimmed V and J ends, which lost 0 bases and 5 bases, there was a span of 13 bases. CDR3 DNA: TGTGCCAGCAGTTACTCCGGGGTGTTCGGAACTGAAGCTTTCTTT. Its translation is CASSYSGVFGTEAFF.

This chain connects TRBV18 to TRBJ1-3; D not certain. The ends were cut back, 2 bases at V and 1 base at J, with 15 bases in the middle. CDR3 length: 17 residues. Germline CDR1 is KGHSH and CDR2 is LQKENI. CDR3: CASSPNDAGESGNTIYF. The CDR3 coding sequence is TGTGCCAGCTCACCAAATGACGCAGGAGAATCTGGAAACACCATATATTTT.

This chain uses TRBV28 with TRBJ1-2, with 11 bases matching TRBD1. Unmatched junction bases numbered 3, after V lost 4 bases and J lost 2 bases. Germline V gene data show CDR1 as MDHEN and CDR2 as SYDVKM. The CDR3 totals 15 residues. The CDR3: CASSSWDRGNYGYTF. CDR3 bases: TGTGCCAGCAGTTCGTGGGACAGGGGGAACTATGGCTACACCTTC.

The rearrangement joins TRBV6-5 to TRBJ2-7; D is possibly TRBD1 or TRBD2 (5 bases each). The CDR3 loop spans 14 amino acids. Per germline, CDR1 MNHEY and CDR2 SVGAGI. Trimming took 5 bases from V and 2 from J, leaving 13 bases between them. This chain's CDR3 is CASSDERGPYEQYV. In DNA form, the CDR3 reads TGTGCCAGCAGTGACGAACGGGGCCCCTACGAGCAGTACGTC.

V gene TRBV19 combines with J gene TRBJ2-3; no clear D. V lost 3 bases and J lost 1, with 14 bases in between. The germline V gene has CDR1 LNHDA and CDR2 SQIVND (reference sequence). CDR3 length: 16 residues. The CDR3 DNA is TGTGCCAGTAGTATTCGCCCTTCCGGAGGCACAGATACGCAGTATTTT. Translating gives CASSIRPSGGTDTQYF.

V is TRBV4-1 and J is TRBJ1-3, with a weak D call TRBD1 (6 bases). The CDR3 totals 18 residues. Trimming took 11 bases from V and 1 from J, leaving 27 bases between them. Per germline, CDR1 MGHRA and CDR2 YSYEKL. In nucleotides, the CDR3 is TGCGCCTCAAGCCAACCCCCCGGGACAAAGCATTCTGGAAACACCATATATTTT. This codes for CASSQPPGTKHSGNTIYF.

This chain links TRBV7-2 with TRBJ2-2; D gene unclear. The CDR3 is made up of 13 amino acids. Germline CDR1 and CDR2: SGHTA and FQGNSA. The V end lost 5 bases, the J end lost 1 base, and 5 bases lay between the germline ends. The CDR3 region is CASSPMNTGELFF. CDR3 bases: TGTGCCAGCAGCCCGATGAACACCGGGGAGCTGTTTTTT.

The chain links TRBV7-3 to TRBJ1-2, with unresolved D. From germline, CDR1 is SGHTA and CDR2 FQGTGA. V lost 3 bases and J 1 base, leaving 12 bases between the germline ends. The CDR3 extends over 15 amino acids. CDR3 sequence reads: CASSFQRAYNYGYTF. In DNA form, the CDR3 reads TGTGCCAGCAGCTTTCAGCGGGCATATAACTATGGCTACACCTTC. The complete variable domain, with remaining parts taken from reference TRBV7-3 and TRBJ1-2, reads GAGVSQTPSNKVTEKGKYVELRCDPISGHTALYWYRQSLGQGPEFLIYFQGTGAADDSGLPNDRFFAVRPEGSVSTLKIQRTERGDSAVYLCASSFQRAYNYGYTFGSGTRLTVV.

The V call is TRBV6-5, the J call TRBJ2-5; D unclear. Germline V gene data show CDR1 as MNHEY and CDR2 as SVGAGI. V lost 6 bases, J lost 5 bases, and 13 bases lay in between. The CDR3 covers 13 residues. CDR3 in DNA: TGTGCCAGCAGCCCGGTGGGTGTCGAGACCCAGTACTTC. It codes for CASSPVGVETQYF.

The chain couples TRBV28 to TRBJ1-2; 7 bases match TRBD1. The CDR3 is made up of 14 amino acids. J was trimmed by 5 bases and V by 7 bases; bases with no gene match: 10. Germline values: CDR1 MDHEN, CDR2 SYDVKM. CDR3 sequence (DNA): TGTGCCAGCAACGACGGGCAGGGGGGGTATGGCTACACCTTC. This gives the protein CASNDGQGGYGYTF.

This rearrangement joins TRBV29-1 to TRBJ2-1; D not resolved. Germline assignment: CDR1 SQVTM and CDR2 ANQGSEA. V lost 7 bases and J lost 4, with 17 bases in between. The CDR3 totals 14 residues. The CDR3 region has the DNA TGCAGCGCCCATACGCCTCTTTCTTACAATGAGCAGTTCTTC. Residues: CSAHTPLSYNEQFF.

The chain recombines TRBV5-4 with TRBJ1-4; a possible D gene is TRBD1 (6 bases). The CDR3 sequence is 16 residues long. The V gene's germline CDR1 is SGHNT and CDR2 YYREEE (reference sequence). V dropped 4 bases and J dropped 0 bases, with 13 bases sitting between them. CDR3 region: CASSTGQTPTNEKLFF. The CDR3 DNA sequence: TGTGCCAGCAGCACAGGACAGACACCAACTAATGAAAAACTGTTTTTT. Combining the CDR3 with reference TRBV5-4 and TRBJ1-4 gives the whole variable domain ETGVTQSPTHLIKTRGQQVTLRCSSQSGHNTVSWYQQALGQGPQFIFQYYREEENGRGNFPPRFSGLQFPNYSSELNVNALELDDSALYLCASSTGQTPTNEKLFFGSGTQLSVL.

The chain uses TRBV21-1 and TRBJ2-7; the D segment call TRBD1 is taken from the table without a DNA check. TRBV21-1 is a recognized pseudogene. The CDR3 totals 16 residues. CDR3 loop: CASSKGRTGVGNEQYF. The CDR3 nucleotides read TGTGCCAGCAGCAAAGGAAGGACAGGGGTGGGGAACGAGCAGTACTTC.

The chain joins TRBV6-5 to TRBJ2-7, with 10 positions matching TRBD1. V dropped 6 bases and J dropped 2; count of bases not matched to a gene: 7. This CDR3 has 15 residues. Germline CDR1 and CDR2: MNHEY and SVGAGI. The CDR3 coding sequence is TGTGCCAGCAGCCCCCCGGGACAGGGGACCTACGAGCAGTACTTC. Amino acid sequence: CASSPPGQGTYEQYF.

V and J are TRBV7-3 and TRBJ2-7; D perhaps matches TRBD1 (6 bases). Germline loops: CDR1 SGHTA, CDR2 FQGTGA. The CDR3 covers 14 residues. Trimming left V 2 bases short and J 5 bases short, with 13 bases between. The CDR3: CASSLRNRADEQYF. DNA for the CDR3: TGTGCCAGCAGCTTACGTAACAGGGCTGACGAGCAGTACTTC.

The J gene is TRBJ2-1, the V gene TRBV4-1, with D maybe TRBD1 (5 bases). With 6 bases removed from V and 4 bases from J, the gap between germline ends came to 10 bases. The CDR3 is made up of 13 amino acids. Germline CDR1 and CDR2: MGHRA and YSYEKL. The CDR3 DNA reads TGCGCCAGCAGTCCGAGACAGTACAATGAGCAGTTCTTC. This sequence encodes CASSPRQYNEQFF.

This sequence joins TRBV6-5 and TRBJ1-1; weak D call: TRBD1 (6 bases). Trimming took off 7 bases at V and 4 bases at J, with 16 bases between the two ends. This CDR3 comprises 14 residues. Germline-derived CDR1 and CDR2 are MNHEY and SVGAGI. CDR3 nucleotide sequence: TGTGCCAGCAATCGACCAGGGGTTGGCACTGAAGCTTTCTTT. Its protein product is CASNRPGVGTEAFF.

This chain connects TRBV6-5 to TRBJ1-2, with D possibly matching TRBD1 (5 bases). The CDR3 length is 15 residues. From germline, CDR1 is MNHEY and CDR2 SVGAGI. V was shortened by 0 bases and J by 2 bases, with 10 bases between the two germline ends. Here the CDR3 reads CASSYSGRENYGYTF. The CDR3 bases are TGTGCCAGCAGTTACTCGGGCAGGGAAAACTATGGCTACACCTTC.

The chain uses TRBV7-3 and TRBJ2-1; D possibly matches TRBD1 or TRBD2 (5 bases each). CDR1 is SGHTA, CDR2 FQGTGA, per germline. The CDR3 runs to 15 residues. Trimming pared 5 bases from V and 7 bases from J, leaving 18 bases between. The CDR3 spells CASSASRGRRNEQFF. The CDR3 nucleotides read TGTGCCAGCAGCGCCTCGAGGGGACGTAGGAATGAGCAGTTCTTC.

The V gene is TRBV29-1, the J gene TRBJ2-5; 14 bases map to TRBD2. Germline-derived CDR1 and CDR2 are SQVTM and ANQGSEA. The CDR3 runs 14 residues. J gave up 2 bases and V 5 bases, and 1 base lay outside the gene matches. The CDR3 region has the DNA TGCAGCGTTAGACTAGCGGGGGGGCAAGAGACCCAGTACTTC. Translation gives CSVRLAGGQETQYF.

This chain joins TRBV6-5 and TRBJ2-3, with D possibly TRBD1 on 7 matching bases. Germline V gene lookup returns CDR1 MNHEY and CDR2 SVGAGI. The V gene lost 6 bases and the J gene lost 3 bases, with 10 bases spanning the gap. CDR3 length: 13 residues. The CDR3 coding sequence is TGTGCCAGCAGCCCAGGGGGGACAGATACGCAGTATTTT. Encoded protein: CASSPGGTDTQYF.

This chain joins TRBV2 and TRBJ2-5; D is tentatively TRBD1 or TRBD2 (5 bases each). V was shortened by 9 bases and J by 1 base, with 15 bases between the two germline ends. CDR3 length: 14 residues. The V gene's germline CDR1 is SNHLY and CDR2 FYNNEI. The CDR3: CASQGVPTQETQYF. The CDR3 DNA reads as TGTGCCAGTCAGGGAGTACCTACCCAAGAGACCCAGTACTTC.

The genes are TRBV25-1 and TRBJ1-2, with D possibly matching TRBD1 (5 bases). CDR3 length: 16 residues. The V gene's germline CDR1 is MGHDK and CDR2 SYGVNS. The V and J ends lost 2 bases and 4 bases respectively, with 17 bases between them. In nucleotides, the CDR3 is TGTGCCAGCAGTGAAGGGGCAGCCAAACGCCTCTATGGCTACACCTTC. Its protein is CASSEGAAKRLYGYTF.

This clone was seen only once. The CDR3 protein is CASNWGSNTQYF. The CDR3 bases are TGTGCCAGCAACTGGGGATCAAATACGCAGTATTTT. This chain links TRBV7-9 with TRBJ2-3; unclear D gene. The germline V gene has CDR1 SEHNR and CDR2 FQNEAQ (reference sequence). This CDR3 is 12 amino acids long. V gave up 7 bases and J gave up 7 bases, with 12 bases separating them.

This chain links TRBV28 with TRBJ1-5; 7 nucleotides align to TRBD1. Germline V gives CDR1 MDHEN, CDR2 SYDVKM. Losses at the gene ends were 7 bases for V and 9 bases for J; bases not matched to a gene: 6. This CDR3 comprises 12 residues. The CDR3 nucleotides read TGTGCCAGCAATAGTTACAGGGGGCCCCAGCATTTT. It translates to CASNSYRGPQHF.